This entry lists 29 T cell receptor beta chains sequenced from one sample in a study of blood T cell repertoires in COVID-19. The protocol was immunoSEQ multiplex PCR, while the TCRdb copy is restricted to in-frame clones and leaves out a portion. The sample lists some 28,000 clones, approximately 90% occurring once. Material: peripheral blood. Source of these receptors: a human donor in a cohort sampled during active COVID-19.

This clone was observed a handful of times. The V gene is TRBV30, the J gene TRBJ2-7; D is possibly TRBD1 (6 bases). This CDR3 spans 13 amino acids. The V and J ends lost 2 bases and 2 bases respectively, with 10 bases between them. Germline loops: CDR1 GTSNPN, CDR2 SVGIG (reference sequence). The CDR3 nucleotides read TGTGCCTGGAGTCAGGGGCCCCCCTACGAGCAGTACTTC. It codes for CAWSQGPPYEQYF.

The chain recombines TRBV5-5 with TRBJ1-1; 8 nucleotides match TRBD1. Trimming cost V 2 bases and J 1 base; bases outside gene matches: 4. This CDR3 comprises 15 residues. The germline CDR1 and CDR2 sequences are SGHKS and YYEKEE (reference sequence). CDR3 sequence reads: CASSLQGDRNTEAFF. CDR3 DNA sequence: TGTGCCAGCAGCTTACAGGGGGACCGGAACACTGAAGCTTTCTTT.

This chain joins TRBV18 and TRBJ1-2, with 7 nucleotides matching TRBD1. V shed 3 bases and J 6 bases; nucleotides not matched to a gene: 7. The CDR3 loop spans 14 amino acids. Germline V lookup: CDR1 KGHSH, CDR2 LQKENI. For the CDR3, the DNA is TGTGCCAGCTCACCCGGGCTGACAGGGAATGGCTACACCTTC. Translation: CASSPGLTGNGYTF.

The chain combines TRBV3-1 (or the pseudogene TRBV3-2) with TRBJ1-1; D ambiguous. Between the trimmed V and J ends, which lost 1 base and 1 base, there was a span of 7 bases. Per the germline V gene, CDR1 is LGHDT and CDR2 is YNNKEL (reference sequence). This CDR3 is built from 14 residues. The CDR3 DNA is TGTGCCAGCAGCCAAGGATGGGCGAACACTGAAGCTTTCTTT. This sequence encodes CASSQGWANTEAFF.

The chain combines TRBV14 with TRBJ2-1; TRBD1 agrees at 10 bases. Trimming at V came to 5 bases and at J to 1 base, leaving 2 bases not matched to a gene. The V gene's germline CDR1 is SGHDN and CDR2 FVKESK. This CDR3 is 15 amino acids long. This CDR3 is CASSWGQGSYNEQFF. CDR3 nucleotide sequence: TGTGCCAGCAGCTGGGGACAGGGGTCCTACAATGAGCAGTTCTTC.

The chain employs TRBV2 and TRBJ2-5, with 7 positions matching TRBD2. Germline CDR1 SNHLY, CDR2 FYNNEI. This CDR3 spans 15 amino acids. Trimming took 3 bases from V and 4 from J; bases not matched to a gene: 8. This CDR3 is CASSEGGAVGETQYF. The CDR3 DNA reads TGTGCCAGCAGTGAGGGAGGGGCAGTAGGAGAGACCCAGTACTTC. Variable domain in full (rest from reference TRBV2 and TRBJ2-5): EPEVTQTPSHQVTQMGQEVILRCVPISNHLYFYWYRQILGQKVEFLVSFYNNEISEKSEIFDDQFSVERPDGSNFTLKIRSTKLEDSAMYFCASSEGGAVGETQYFGPGTRLLVL.

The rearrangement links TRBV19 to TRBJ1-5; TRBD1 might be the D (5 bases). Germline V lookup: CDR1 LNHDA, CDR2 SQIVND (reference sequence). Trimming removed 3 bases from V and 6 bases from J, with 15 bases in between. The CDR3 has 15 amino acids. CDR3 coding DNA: TGTGCCAGTAGTATTTTAACAAACGGGGGTCAGCCCCAGCATTTT. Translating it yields CASSILTNGGQPQHF.

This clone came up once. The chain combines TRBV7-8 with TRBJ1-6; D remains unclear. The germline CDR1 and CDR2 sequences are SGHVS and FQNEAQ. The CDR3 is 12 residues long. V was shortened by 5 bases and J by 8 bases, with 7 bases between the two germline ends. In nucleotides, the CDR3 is TGTGCCAGCAGCCCAGAGGATTCACCCCTCCACTTT. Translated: CASSPEDSPLHF.

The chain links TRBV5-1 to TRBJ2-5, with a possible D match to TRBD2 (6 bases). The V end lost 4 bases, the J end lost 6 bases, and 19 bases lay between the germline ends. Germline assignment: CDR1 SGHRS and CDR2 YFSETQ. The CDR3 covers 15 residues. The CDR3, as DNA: TGCGCCAGCAGCCCGGACTCGACTAGTGTTAAGACCCAGTACTTC. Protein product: CASSPDSTSVKTQYF. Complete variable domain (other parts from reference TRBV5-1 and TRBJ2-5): KAGVTQTPRYLIKTRGQQVTLSCSPISGHRSVSWYQQTPGQGLQFLFEYFSETQRNKGNFPGRFSGRQFSNSRSEMNVSTLELGDSALYLCASSPDSTSVKTQYFGPGTRLLVL.

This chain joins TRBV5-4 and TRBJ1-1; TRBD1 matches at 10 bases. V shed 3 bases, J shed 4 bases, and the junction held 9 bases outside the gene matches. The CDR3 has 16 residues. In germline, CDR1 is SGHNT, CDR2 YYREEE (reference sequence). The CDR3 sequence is CASSSPGTGAPTEAFF. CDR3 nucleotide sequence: TGTGCCAGCAGCTCGCCCGGGACAGGGGCCCCCACTGAAGCTTTCTTT.

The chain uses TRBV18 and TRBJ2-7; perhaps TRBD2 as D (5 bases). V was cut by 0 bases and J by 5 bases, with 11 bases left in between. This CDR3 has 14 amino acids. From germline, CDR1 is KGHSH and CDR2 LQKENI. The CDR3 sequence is CASSPPASSDEQYF. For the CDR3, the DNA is TGTGCCAGCTCACCACCCGCCAGTAGCGACGAGCAGTACTTC.

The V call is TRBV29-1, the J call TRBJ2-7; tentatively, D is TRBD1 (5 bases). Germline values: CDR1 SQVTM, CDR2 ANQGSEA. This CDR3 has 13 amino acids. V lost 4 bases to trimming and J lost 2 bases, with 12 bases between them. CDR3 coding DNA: TGCAGCGTTGTGAGCAGGGTGGCCTACGAGCAGTACTTC. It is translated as CSVVSRVAYEQYF.

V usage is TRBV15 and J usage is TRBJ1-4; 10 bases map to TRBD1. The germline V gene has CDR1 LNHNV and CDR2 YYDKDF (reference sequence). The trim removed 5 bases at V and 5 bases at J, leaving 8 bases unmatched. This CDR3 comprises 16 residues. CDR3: CATSSAPGQGNEKLFF. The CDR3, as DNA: TGTGCCACCAGCTCCGCCCCGGGACAGGGGAATGAAAAACTGTTTTTT.

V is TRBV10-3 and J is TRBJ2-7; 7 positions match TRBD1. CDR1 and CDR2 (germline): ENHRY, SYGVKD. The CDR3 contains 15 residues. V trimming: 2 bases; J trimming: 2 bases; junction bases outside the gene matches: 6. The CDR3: CAISEGTEKAYEQYF. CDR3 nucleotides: TGTGCCATCAGTGAGGGGACAGAGAAGGCCTACGAGCAGTACTTC.

The CDR3 loop reads CASSLNGEGYEQYF. In nucleotides, the CDR3 is TGTGCCAGCAGTTTAAACGGGGAGGGCTACGAGCAGTACTTC. The chain carries TRBV27 and TRBJ2-7; TRBD2 matches 7 bases. CDR3 size: 14 residues. J lost 3 bases, V lost 2 bases, and 4 bases had no gene match. CDR1 and CDR2 from the germline V gene are MNHEY and SMNVEV (reference sequence).

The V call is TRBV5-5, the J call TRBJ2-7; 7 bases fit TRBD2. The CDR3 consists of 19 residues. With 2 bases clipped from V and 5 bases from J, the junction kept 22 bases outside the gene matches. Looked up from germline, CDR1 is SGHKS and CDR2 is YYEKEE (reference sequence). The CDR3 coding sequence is TGTGCCAGCAGCTTTCTGGGGAGGGGTTCCGTGACTAGCTTGGACGAGCAGTACTTC. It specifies CASSFLGRGSVTSLDEQYF. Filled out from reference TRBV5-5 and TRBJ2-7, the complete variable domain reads DAGVTQSPTHLIKTRGQQVTLRCSPISGHKSVSWYQQVLGQGPQFIFQYYEKEERGRGNFPDRFSARQFPNYSSELNVNALLLGDSALYLCASSFLGRGSVTSLDEQYFGPGTRLTVT.

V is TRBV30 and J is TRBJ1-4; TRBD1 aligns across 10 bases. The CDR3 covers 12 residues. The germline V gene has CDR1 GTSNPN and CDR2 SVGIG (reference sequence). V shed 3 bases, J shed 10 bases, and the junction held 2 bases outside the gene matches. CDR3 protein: CAWRGQGLKLFF. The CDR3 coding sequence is TGTGCCTGGAGGGGACAGGGGCTAAAACTGTTTTTT.

As DNA, the CDR3 is TGTGCCAGCAGTTTAGGGAGCTGGGGGGGGAGAGGAGATACGCAGTATTTT. Protein product: CASSLGSWGGRGDTQYF. The chain links TRBV28 to TRBJ2-3; TRBD2 matches 7 bases. V lost 2 bases and J lost 5; bases outside the gene matches: 13. The CDR3 has 17 residues. Germline loops: CDR1 MDHEN, CDR2 SYDVKM.

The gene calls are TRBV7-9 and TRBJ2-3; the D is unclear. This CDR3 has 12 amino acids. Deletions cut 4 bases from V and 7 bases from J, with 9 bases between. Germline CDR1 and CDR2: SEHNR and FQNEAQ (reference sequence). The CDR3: CASSYGGNTQYF. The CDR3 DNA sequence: TGTGCCAGCAGCTATGGTGGCAATACGCAGTATTTT. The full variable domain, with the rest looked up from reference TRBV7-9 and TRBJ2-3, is DTGVSQNPRHKITKRGQNVTFRCDPISEHNRLYWYRQTLGQGPEFLTYFQNEAQLEKSRLLSDRFSAERPKGSFSTLEIQRTEQGDSAMYLCASSYGGNTQYFGPGTRLTVL.

Written as DNA, the CDR3 is TGTGCCAGTAGGCAGGGGGCCGACCCATATAACACTGAAGCTTTCTTT. This encodes CASRQGADPYNTEAFF. The chain is built from TRBV19 and TRBJ1-1, with TRBD1 identical over 8 bases. CDR3 length equals 16 residues. Unmatched junction bases numbered 11, after V lost 6 bases and J lost 2 bases. Germline values: CDR1 LNHDA, CDR2 SQIVND (reference sequence).

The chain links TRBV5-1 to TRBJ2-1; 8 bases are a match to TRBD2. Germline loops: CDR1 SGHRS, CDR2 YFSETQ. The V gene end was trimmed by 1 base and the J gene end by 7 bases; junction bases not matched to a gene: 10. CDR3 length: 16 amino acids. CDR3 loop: CASSLRRAGGRNEQFF. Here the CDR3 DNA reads TGCGCCAGCAGCTTGAGGCGCGCGGGAGGAAGAAATGAGCAGTTCTTC.

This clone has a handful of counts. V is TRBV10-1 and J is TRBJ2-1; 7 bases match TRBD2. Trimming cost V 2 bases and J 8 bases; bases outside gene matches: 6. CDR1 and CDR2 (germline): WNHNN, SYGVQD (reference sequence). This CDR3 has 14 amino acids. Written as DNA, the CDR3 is TGCGCCAGCAGTGAGATACCGGGAGGCGATGAGCAGTTCTTC. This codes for CASSEIPGGDEQFF.

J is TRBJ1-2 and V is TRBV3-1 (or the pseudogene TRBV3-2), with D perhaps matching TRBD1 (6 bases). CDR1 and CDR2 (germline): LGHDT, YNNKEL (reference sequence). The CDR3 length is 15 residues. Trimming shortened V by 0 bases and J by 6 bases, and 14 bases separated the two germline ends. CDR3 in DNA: TGTGCCAGCAGCCAAGATCTACTAGGGGGGGATGGCTACACCTTC. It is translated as CASSQDLLGGDGYTF.

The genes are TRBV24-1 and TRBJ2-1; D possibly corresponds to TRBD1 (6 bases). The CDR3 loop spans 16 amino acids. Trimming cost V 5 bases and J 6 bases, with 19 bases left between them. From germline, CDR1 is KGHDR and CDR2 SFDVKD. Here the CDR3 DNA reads TGTGCCACCAGTGGAGCCAGGGGATCCTATATCAATGAGCAGTTCTTC. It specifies CATSGARGSYINEQFF.

CDR3 loop: CASSSKPGHLNTEAFF. The DNA for the CDR3 is TGTGCCAGCAGTTCGAAACCGGGACACTTGAACACTGAAGCTTTCTTT. The chain combines TRBV27 with TRBJ1-1; tentatively, D is TRBD1 (6 bases). The germline V and J ends were trimmed by 4 bases and 0 bases, with 15 bases remaining between them. This CDR3 contains 16 residues. CDR1 MNHEY and CDR2 SMNVEV come from the germline V gene (reference sequence).

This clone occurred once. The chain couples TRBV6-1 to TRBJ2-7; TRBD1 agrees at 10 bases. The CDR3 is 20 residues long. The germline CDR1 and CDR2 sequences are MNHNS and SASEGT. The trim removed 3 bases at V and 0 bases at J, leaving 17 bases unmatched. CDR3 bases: TGTGCCAGCAGTGAGTTAAGCTTGGGGACAGGGGCCACAAGCTCCTACGAGCAGTACTTC. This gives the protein CASSELSLGTGATSSYEQYF.

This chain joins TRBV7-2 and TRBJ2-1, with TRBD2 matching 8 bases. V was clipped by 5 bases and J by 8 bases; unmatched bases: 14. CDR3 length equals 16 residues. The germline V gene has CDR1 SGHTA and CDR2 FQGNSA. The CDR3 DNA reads TGTGCCAGCAGCCCAAAGACTAGCGCAGGGCGGGATGAGCAGTTCTTC. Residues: CASSPKTSAGRDEQFF.

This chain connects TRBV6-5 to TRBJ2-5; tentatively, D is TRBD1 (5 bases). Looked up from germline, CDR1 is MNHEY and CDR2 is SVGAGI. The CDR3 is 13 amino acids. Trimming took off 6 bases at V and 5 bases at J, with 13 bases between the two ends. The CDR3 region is CASSRDYRETQYF. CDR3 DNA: TGTGCCAGCAGCAGGGATTATAGGGAGACCCAGTACTTC.

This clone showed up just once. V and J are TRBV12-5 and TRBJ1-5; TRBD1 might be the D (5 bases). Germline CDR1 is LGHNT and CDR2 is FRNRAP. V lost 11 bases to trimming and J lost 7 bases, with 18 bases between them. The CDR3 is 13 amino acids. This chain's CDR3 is CASRGGREQPQHF. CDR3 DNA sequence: TGTGCTTCCCGGGGGGGAAGAGAGCAGCCCCAGCATTTT. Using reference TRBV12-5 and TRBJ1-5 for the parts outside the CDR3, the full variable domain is DARVTQTPRHKVTEMGQEVTMRCQPILGHNTVFWYRQTMMQGLELLAYFRNRAPLDDSGMPKDRFSAEMPDATLATLKIQPSEPRDSAVYFCASRGGREQPQHFGDGTRLSIL.